This passage covers 8 T cell receptor beta chains from one sample sequenced in a study of blood T cell repertoires in COVID-19. The method was immunoSEQ multiplex PCR; TCRdb's version includes in-frame clones alone and lacks a portion of them. The profile shows roughly 97,000 clones, 75% to 90% of them singletons. Material: peripheral blood. The source is a man aged 60 to 69 with acute or convalescent COVID-19.

The chain couples TRBV29-1 to TRBJ2-7, with D possibly TRBD1 on 5 matching bases. CDR1 is SQVTM and CDR2 is ANQGSEA in the germline V gene. This CDR3 is built from 11 residues. The V and J ends lost 5 bases and 6 bases respectively, with 11 bases between them. The CDR3 region has the DNA TGCAGCGTTACCACAGGCTCCGAGCAGTACTTC. Amino acids: CSVTTGSEQYF.

The CDR3 nucleotides read TGTGCCAGCAGCTTTAGCGGGAGTGCTGATACGCAGTATTTT. Its translation is CASSFSGSADTQYF. V is TRBV7-2 and J is TRBJ2-3; TRBD2 agrees at 9 bases. The junction had 4 bases not matched to a gene; V was cut back by 3 bases and J by 6 bases. The germline V gene encodes CDR1 SGHTA and CDR2 FQGNSA. This CDR3 spans 14 amino acids.

The chain joins TRBV7-8 to TRBJ2-7; 9 bases fit TRBD1. J gave up 5 bases and V 7 bases, and 9 bases lay outside the gene matches. Germline V lookup: CDR1 SGHVS, CDR2 FQNEAQ. CDR3 length: 14 residues. CDR3 coding DNA: TGTGCCAGCAACATACAGGGGGCTCTCCACGAGCAGTACTTC. Amino acid sequence: CASNIQGALHEQYF.

The rearrangement uses TRBV28 and TRBJ1-4; no clear D. The CDR3 spans 13 residues. V shed 3 bases and J shed 8 bases, with 10 bases lying between them. Germline loops: CDR1 MDHEN, CDR2 SYDVKM. Written as DNA, the CDR3 is TGTGCCAGCAGTTTGGCGGCACTCGAAAAACTGTTTTTT. Its protein is CASSLAALEKLFF.

The rearrangement joins TRBV9 to TRBJ2-3; no firm D call. The CDR3 loop spans 16 amino acids. Between the trimmed V and J ends, which lost 4 bases and 1 base, there was a span of 16 bases. The germline CDR1 and CDR2 sequences are SGDLS and YYNGEE. In DNA, the CDR3 is TGTGCCAGCAGCTTCCTAGACTCCTCGGGCACAGATACGCAGTATTTT. This sequence encodes CASSFLDSSGTDTQYF.

V is TRBV6-5 and J is TRBJ1-2; D is ambiguous. Trimming removed 6 bases at V and 8 bases at J, with 16 bases between. CDR3 length: 13 residues. Looked up from germline, CDR1 is MNHEY and CDR2 is SVGAGI. CDR3 sequence: CASSPGDARGYTF. CDR3 DNA: TGTGCCAGCAGCCCGGGAGACGCGAGGGGCTACACCTTC.

The chain employs TRBV7-9 and TRBJ2-7, with D perhaps matching TRBD1 (5 bases). In germline, CDR1 is SEHNR, CDR2 FQNEAQ (reference sequence). The CDR3 length is 14 residues. The V end lost 6 bases, the J end lost 2 bases, and 14 bases lay between the germline ends. In DNA form, the CDR3 reads TGTGCCAGCAGTGTATCGGCAGGGCCCTACGAGCAGTACTTC. This translates into CASSVSAGPYEQYF.

The chain carries TRBV18 and TRBJ2-7; TRBD2 matches 13 bases. In germline, CDR1 is KGHSH, CDR2 LQKENI. The junction had 9 bases not matched to a gene; V was cut back by 3 bases and J by 7 bases. The CDR3 loop spans 16 amino acids. CDR3 sequence reads: CASSPQLAGGPEEQYF. DNA of the CDR3: TGTGCCAGCTCACCGCAACTAGCGGGAGGGCCGGAAGAGCAGTACTTC.